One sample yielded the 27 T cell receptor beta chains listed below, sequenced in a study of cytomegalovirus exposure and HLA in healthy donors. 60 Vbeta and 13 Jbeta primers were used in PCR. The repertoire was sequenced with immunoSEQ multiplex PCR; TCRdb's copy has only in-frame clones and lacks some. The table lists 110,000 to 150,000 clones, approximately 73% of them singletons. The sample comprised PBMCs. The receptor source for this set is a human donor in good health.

The CDR3 loop reads CASSVRGLPNEQFF. The DNA for the CDR3 is TGTGCCAGCAGCGTGCGGGGCCTTCCCAATGAGCAGTTCTTC. This chain uses TRBV9 with TRBJ2-1; a possible D gene is TRBD2 (6 bases). This CDR3 is built from 14 residues. In germline, CDR1 is SGDLS, CDR2 YYNGEE. V was clipped by 2 bases and J by 6 bases, with 12 bases between them.

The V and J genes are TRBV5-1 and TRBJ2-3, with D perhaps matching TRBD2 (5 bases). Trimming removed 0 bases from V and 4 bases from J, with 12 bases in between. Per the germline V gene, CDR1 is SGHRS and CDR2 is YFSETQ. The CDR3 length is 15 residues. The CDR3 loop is CASSLGGQRADTQYF. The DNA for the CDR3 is TGCGCCAGCAGCTTGGGAGGGCAACGCGCAGATACGCAGTATTTT.

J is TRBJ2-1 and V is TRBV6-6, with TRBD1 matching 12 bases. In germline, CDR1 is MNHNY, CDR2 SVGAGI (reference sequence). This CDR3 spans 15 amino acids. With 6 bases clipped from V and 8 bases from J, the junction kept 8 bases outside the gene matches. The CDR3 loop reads CASRKGQGANDEQFF. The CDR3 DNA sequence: TGTGCCAGCAGAAAGGGACAGGGGGCGAACGATGAGCAGTTCTTC.

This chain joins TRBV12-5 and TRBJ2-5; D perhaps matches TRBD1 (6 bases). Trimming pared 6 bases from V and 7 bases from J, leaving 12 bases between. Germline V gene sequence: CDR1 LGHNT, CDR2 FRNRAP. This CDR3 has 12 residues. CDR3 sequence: CASGSGDGTQYF. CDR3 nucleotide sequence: TGTGCTAGTGGCTCAGGGGACGGGACCCAGTACTTC.

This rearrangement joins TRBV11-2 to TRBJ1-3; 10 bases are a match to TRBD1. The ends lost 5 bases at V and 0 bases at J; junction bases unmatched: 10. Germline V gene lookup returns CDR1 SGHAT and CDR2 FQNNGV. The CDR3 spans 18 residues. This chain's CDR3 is CASSDRRGQGNSGNTIYF. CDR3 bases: TGTGCCAGCAGCGACCGGAGGGGACAGGGGAACTCTGGAAACACCATATATTTT. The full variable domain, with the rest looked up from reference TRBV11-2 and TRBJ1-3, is EAGVAQSPRYKIIEKRQSVAFWCNPISGHATLYWYQQILGQGPKLLIQFQNNGVVDDSQLPKDRFSAERLKGVDSTLKIQPAKLEDSAVYLCASSDRRGQGNSGNTIYFGEGSWLTVV.

CDR3 amino acids: CASSYSTSLYEQYF. The DNA for the CDR3 is TGTGCCAGCAGTTACTCGACTAGTTTGTACGAGCAGTACTTC. The chain combines TRBV6-6 with TRBJ2-7, with TRBD2 as a possible D gene (6 bases). Germline assignment: CDR1 MNHNY and CDR2 SVGAGI (reference sequence). V gave up 0 bases and J gave up 4 bases, with 10 bases separating them. This CDR3 has 14 residues.

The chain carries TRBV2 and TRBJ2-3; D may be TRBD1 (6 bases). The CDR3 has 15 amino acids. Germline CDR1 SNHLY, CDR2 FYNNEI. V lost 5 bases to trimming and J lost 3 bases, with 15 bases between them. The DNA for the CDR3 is TGTGCCAGCAGTCGACAGGAAAGGATTACAGATACGCAGTATTTT. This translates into CASSRQERITDTQYF.

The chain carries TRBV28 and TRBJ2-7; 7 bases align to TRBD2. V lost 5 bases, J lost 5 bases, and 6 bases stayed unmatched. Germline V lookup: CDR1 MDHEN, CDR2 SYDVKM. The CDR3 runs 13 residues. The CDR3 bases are TGTGCCAGCAGTCTCGCGGGGGAGCACGAGCAGTACTTC. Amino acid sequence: CASSLAGEHEQYF.

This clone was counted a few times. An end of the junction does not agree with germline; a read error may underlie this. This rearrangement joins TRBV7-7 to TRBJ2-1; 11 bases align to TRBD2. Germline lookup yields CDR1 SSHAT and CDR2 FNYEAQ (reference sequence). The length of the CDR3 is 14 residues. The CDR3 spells CASSLGLAGGKQFF. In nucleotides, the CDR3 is TGTGCTAGCAGCTTAGGTCTAGCGGGGGGTAAGCAGTTCTTC.

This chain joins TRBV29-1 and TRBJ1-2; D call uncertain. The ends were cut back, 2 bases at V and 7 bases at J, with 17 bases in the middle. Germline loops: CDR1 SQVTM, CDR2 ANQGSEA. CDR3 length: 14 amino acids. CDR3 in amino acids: CSVEPRVVWRGYTF. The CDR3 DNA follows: TGCAGCGTTGAACCCCGGGTTGTATGGCGTGGCTACACCTTC.

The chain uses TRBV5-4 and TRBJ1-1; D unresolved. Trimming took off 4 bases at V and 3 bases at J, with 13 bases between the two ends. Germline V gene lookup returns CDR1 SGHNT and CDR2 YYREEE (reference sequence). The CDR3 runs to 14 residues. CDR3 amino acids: CASSREAWDTEAFF. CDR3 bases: TGTGCCAGCAGCAGGGAGGCGTGGGACACTGAAGCTTTCTTT.

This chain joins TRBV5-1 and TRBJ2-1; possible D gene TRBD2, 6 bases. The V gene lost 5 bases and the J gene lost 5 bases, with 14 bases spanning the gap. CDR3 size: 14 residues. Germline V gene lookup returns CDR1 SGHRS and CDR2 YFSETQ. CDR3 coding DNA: TGCGCCAGCAGTTGGCGGCGGGGTGACAATGAGCAGTTCTTC. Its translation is CASSWRRGDNEQFF.

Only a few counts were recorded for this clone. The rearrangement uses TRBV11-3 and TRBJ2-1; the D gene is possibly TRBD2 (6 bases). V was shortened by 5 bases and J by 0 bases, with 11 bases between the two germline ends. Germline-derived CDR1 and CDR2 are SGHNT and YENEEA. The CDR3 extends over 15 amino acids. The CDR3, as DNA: TGTGCCAGCAGCCCGGAGGGGAGCTCCTACAATGAGCAGTTCTTC. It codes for CASSPEGSSYNEQFF.

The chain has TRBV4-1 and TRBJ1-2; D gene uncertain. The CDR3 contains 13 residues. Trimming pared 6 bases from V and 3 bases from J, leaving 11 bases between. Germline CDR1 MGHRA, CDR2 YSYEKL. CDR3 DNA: TGCGCCAGCAGTCCGGGGTGGGACTATGGCTACACCTTC. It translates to CASSPGWDYGYTF.

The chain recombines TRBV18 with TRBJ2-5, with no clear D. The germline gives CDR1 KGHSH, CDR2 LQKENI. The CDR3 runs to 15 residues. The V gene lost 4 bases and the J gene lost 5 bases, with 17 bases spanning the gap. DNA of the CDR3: TGTGCCAGCTCACTGCCGACTCCCCCTCGGGAGACCCAGTACTTC. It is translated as CASSLPTPPRETQYF.

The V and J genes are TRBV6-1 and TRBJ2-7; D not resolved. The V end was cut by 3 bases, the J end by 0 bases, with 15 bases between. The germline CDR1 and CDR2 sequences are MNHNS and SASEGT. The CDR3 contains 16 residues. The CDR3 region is CASSELPGSSSYEQYF. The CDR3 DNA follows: TGTGCCAGCAGTGAGCTCCCCGGGTCCAGCTCCTACGAGCAGTACTTC.

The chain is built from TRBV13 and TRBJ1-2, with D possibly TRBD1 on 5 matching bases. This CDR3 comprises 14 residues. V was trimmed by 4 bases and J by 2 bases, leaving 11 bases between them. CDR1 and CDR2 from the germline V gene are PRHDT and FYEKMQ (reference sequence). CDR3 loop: CASSYGGGNYGYTF. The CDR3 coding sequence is TGTGCCAGCAGCTATGGGGGGGGGAACTATGGCTACACCTTC.

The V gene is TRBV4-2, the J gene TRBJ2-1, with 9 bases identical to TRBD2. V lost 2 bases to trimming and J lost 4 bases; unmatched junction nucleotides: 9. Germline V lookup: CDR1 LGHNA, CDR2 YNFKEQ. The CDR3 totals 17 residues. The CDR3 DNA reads TGTGCCAGCAGCCAATACGTAGCGGGGGCATCTTACAATGAGCAGTTCTTC. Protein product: CASSQYVAGASYNEQFF.

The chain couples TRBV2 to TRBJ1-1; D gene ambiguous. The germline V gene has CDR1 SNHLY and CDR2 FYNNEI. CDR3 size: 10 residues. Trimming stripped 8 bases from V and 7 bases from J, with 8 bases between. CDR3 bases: TGTGCCAGCCGGGGTTTTGAAGCTTTCTTT. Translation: CASRGFEAFF.

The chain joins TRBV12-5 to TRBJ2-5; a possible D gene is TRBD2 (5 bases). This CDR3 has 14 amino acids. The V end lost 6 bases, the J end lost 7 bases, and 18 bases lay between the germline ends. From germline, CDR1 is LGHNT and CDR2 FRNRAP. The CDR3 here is CASGFPGDSGTQYF. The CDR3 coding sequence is TGTGCTAGTGGGTTCCCCGGGGATTCTGGGACCCAGTACTTC. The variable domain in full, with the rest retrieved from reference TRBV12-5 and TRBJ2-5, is DARVTQTPRHKVTEMGQEVTMRCQPILGHNTVFWYRQTMMQGLELLAYFRNRAPLDDSGMPKDRFSAEMPDATLATLKIQPSEPRDSAVYFCASGFPGDSGTQYFGPGTRLLVL.

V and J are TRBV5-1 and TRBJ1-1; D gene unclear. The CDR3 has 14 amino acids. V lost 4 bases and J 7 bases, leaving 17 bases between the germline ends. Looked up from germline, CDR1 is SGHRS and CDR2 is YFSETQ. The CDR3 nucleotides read TGCGCCAGCAGCGGAACCGGGCCCGGGATTGAAGCTTTCTTT. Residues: CASSGTGPGIEAFF.

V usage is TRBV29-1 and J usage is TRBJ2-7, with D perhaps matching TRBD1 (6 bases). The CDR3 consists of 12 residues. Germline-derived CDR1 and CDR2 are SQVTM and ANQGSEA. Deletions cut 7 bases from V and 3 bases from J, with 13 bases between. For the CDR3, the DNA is TGCAGCGCCCTGGACAGAGACTACGAGCAGTACTTC. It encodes CSALDRDYEQYF.

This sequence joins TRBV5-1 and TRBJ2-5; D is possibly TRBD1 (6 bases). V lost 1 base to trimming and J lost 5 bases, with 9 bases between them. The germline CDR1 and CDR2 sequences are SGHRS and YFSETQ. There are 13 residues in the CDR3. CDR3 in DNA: TGCGCCAGCAGCTTGAACAGGGCGGAGACCCAGTACTTC. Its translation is CASSLNRAETQYF. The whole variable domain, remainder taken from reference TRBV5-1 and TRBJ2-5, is KAGVTQTPRYLIKTRGQQVTLSCSPISGHRSVSWYQQTPGQGLQFLFEYFSETQRNKGNFPGRFSGRQFSNSRSEMNVSTLELGDSALYLCASSLNRAETQYFGPGTRLLVL.

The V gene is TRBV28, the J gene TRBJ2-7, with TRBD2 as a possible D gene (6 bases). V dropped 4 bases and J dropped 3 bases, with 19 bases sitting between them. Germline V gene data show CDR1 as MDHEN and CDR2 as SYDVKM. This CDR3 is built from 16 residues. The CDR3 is CASSSPETRSRYEQYF. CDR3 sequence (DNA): TGTGCCAGCAGTTCACCCGAGACTAGATCCCGCTACGAGCAGTACTTC.

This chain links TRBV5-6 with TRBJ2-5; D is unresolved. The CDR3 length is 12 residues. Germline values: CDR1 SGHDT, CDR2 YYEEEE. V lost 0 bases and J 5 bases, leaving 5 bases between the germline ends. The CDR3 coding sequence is TGTGCCAGCAGCTTGGTCGGGGAGACCCAGTACTTC. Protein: CASSLVGETQYF.

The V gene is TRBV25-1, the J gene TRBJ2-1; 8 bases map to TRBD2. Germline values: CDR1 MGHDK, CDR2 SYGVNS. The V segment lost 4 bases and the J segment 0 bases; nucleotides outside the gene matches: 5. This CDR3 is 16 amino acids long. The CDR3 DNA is TGTGCCAGCAGTGGAACCGGGACTAGCTCCTACAATGAGCAGTTCTTC. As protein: CASSGTGTSSYNEQFF.

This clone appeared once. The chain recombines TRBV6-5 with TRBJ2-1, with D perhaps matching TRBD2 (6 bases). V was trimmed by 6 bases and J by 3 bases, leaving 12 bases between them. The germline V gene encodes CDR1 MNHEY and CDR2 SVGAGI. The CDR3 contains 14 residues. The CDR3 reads CASRLLAFYNEQFF. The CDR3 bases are TGTGCCAGCAGATTACTAGCCTTCTACAATGAGCAGTTCTTC.